This T cell receptor beta chain was obtained from a study of memory CD4+ T cells and cytomegalovirus serostatus. About the research overall: This sample comes from healthy Belgian adults, under 10 CMV seropositive, roughly 22 seronegative.

In the original workflow: Out-of-frame sequences were removed, leaving 2 million to 2.5 million distinct TCRbeta sequences. Assay used: immunoSEQ multiplex PCR; TCRdb lists only in-frame clones, some missing. The V and J calls and the clone size are those of that table, but D and trimming were determined from the DNA. This table holds 50,000 to 65,000 clones, approximately 78% found once. This CDR3 has 16 amino acids. The ends lost 3 bases at V and 7 bases at J; junction bases unmatched: 14. Per germline, CDR1 SGHDN and CDR2 FVKESK. The sort gate was single viable CD3+CD4+CD8-CD45RO+ cells for memory CD4+ T cells.

V gene TRBV14 combines with J gene TRBJ2-7; 8 bases fit TRBD1. The sample was memory CD4+ T cells from blood. This receptor was taken from an adult in good health and CMV-seronegative. In DNA, the CDR3 is TGTGCCAGCAGCCAGAGGACCGGACAGGGCCCCCGGGAGCAGTACTTC. Translation: CASSQRTGQGPREQYF. Drawing the rest from reference TRBV14 and TRBJ2-7, the complete variable domain is EAGVTQFPSHSVIEKGQTVTLRCDPISGHDNLYWYRRVMGKEIKFLLHFVKESKQDESGMPNNRFLAERTGGTYSTLKVQPAELEDSGVYFCASSQRTGQGPREQYFGPGTRLTVT.